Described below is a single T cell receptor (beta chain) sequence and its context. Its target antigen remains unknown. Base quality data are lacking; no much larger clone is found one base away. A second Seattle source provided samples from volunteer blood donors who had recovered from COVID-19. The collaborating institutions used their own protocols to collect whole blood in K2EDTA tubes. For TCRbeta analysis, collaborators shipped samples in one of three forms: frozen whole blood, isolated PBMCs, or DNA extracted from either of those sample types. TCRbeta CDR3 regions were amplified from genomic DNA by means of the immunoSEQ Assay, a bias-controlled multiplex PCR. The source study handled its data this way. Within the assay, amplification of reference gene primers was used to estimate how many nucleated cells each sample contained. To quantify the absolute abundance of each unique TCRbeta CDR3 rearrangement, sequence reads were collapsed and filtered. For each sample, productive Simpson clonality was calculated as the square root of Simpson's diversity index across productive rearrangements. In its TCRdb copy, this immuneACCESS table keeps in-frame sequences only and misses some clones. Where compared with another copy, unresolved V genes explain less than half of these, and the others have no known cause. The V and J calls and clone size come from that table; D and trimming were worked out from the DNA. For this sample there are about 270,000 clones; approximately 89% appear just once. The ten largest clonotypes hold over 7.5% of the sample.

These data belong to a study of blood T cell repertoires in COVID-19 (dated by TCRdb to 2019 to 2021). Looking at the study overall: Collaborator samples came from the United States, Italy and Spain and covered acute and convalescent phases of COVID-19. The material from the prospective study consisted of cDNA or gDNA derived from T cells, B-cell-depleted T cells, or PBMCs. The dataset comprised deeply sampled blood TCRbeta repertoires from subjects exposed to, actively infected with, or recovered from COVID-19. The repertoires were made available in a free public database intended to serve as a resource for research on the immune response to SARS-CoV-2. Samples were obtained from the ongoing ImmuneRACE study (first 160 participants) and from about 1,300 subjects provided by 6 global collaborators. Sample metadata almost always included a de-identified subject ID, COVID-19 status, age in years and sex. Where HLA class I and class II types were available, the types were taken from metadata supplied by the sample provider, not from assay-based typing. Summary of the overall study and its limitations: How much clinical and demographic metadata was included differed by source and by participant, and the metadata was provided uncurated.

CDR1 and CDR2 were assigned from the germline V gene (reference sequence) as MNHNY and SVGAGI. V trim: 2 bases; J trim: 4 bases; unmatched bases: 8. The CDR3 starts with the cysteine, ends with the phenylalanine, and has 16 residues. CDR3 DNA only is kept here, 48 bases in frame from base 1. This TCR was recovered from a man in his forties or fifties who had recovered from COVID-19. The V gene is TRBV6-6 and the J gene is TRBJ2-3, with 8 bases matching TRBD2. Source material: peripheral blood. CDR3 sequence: CASSYTGLGVPDTQYF. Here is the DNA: TGTGCCAGCAGTTACACGGGACTAGGGGTCCCAGATACGCAGTATTTT.